This T cell receptor (beta chain) is from a study of shared clonotypes between healthy human individuals. About the research overall: CD4 naive cells filled three plates per donor, CD4 memory three, CD8 naive two and CD8 memory one. Study results and caveats: Clonotypes that were shared across four donors made up about 5.1% of naive CD4 clonotypes. Estimated clonotype richness was generally higher in naive than memory subsets. Non-shared clonotypes were found to have lower generation probabilities than the clonotypes that were shared by all four of the sorted-subset donors.

On this clone itself: Its antigen is undetermined.

The protocol was immunoSEQ multiplex PCR, while the TCRdb copy is restricted to in-frame clones and leaves out a portion. The table records over a million clones, roughly 80% of them present only once. The sequence was collected from a man between 18 and 29 years old in good health. Sequenced input: memory CD4+ T cells sorted from blood. Subset described: CD45RA-negative fraction.

This chain's CDR3 is CASSGDNGGAYNEQFF. The CDR3 nucleotides are TGTGCCAGCAGCGGAGACAACGGGGGGGCCTACAATGAGCAGTTCTTC. V gene TRBV9 combines with J gene TRBJ2-1; 8 bases are shared with TRBD2. V lost 3 bases to trimming and J lost 2 bases; unmatched junction nucleotides: 7. The CDR3 totals 16 residues. Germline loops: CDR1 SGDLS, CDR2 YYNGEE.